This T cell receptor beta chain was identified during a study of T cell repertoires in cytomegalovirus infection. As regards this clonotype: Its matching antigen is unknown.

The CDR3 extends over 13 amino acids. CDR1 is LNHDA and CDR2 is SQIVND in the germline V gene (reference sequence). V was cut by 5 bases and J by 2 bases, with 10 bases left in between. TCRdb reanalysed the reads using MiXCR and keeps one entry per CDR3 protein. Here the sample spans about half a million distinct CDR3 sequences, about 42% being singletons. The sequence was collected from a human donor in good health (CMV status not recorded). Some clones in this sample may be carry-over from other donors' samples. The sequenced sample was cultured PBMCs, obtained from culture after CMV antigen stimulation. V is TRBV19 and J is TRBJ2-7; D call uncertain. CDR3 protein: CASSAFNTYEQYF. Written as DNA, the CDR3 is TGTGCCAGTAGTGCGTTTAATACCTACGAGCAGTACTTC.